This TCR beta chain derives from a study of response to subunit inactivated influenza vaccine. Study observations and caveats: It was the authors' suggestion that each seasonal influenza vaccination recruits few new T cells.

Trimming took 5 bases from V and 2 from J, leaving 11 bases between them. The CDR3 consists of 14 residues. Germline CDR1 SGHAT, CDR2 FQNNGV. In TCRdb, the RT-PCR reads were re-called with MiXCR into one record per CDR3 protein. The sample consists of roughly 700,000 distinct CDR3 sequences, roughly 13% of them appearing once. In this sample, this clonotype turned up a few times. Antigen: not known. Sample: PBMCs from blood, taken roughly 15 days before vaccination. The genes are TRBV11-2 and TRBJ2-3; D is unresolved. The clonotype comes from a man in his fifties who received an inactivated influenza vaccine. The CDR3 reads CASSPQTYTDTQYF. The CDR3 DNA reads as TGTGCCAGCAGCCCCCAAACTTACACAGATACGCAGTATTTT.